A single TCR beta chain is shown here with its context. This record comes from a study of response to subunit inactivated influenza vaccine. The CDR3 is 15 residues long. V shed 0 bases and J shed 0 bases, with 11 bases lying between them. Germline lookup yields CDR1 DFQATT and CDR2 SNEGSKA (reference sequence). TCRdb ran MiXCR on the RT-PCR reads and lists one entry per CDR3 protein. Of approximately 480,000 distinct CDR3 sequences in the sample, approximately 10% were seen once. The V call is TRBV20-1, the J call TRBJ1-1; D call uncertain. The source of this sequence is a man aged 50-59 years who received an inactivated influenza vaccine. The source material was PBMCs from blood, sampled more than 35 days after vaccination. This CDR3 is CSARDTRTMNTEAFF. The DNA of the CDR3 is TGCAGTGCTAGAGATACGAGAACTATGAACACTGAAGCTTTCTTT.